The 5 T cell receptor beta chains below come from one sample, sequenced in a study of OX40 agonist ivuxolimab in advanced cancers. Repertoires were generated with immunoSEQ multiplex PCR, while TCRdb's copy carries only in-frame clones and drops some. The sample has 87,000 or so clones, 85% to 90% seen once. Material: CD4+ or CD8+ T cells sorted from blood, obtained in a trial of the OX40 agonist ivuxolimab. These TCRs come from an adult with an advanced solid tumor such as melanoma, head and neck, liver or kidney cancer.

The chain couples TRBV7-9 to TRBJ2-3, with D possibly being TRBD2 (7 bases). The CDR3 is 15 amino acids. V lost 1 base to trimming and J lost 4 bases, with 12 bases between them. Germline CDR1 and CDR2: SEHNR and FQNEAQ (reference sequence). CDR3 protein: CASSLGQGRADTQYF. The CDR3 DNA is TGTGCCAGCAGCTTAGGGCAGGGGAGGGCAGATACGCAGTATTTT.

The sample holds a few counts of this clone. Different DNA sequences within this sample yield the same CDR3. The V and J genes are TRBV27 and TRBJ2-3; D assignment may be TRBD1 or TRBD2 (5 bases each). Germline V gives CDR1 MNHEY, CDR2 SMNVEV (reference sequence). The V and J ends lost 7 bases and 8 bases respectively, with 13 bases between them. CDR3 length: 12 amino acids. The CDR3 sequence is CASNGAGATQYF. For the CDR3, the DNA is TGTGCCAGCAATGGGGCCGGGGCTACGCAGTATTTT.

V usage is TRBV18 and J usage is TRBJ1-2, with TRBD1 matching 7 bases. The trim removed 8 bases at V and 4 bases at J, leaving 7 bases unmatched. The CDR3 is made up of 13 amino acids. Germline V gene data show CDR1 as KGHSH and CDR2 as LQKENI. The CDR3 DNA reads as TGTGCCAGCGCCACAGGGGATAGCTATGGCTACACCTTC. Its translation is CASATGDSYGYTF.

The CDR3 here is CASRKGAGYEQYF. The CDR3 DNA follows: TGTGCCAGCAGGAAGGGCGCGGGATACGAGCAGTACTTC. The chain recombines TRBV11-3 with TRBJ2-7, with D possibly being TRBD2 (6 bases). The germline V and J ends were trimmed by 6 bases and 4 bases, with 13 bases remaining between them. The CDR3 is made up of 13 amino acids. Per germline, CDR1 SGHNT and CDR2 YENEEA.

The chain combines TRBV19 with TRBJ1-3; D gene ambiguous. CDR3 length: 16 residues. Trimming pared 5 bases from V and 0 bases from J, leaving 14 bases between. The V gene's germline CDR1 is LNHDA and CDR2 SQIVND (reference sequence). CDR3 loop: CASSPLAVSSGNTIYF. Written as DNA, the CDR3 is TGTGCCAGTAGTCCCCTGGCAGTATCCTCTGGAAACACCATATATTTT.